The rows below give T cell receptor beta chains drawn from one sample of a study of blood T cells in healthy people across ages. Each CDR3 protein is one row after TCRdb ran MiXCR on the 5' RACE reads. The sample yields under 1,000,000 distinct CDR3 sequences, about 46% seen once. The source material was blood. The source of these receptors is a man at least 80 years old in good health. The CDR3 runs from the conserved cysteine through the conserved F or W. A D gene is named only where the DNA matches it firmly. Clone size is shown for a subset of rows, as once, few, many or a class of expanded clone.

>once|TRBV12-3/TRBV12-4|.|TRBJ2-7
TGTGCCAGCAGTCCAAGGGGGGGATCACTCAGGGCCCAGTACTTC
CASSPRGGSLRAQYF
>.|TRBV29-1|TRBD2|TRBJ2-1
TGCAGCGTTAAGCGGGAGTCTTTTAATGAGCAGTTCTTC
CSVKRESFNEQFF
>few|TRBV19|.|TRBJ2-1
TGTGCCACTGAAGATATTAGCGGATACAATGAGCAGTTCTTC
CATEDISGYNEQFF
>few|TRBV12-3/TRBV12-4|.|TRBJ1-5
TGTGCCAGCAGTTTAGCGCTTGGGGGGCGAGGGCAGCCCCAGCATTTT
CASSLALGGRGQPQHF
>.|TRBV27|.|TRBJ2-7
TGTGCCAGCAGTTTGGAGGTGATGAGCTCCTACGAGCAGTACTTC
CASSLEVMSSYEQYF
>few|TRBV11-3|.|TRBJ2-7
TGTGCCAGCAGCTTAGATCCGGTGGCTCGGGACGAGCAGTACTTC
CASSLDPVARDEQYF
>few|TRBV12-3/TRBV12-4|TRBD2|TRBJ2-6
TGTGCCAGCGATAAGCGGGAGGGCTCTGGGGCCAACGTCCTGACTTTC
CASDKREGSGANVLTF
>few|TRBV18|TRBD1|TRBJ2-5
TGTGCCAGCTCGCGGACAGGGGCCGAGCAAGAGACCCAGTACTTC
CASSRTGAEQETQYF
>few|TRBV25-1|.|TRBJ2-1
TGTGCCAGCGTCCCACCGAGCTCCTACAATGAGCAGTTCTTC
CASVPPSSYNEQFF
>.|TRBV28|.|TRBJ2-4
TGTGCCAGCAGACTAGAGAGGGAGCAGTACTTC
CASRLEREQYF
>.|TRBV6-1|.|TRBJ2-7
TGTGCCAGCAGTCAAAACCCCCGGGCGAACTTTGACGAGCAGTACTTC
CASSQNPRANFDEQYF
>.|TRBV15|.|TRBJ2-7
TGTGCCACCAGATTACAGGGTGGCTCCTACAATGAGCAGTACTTC
CATRLQGGSYNEQYF
>.|TRBV7-2|TRBD1|TRBJ2-1
TGTGCCAGCAGCAAATCCGGGACAGGGGGCTCCTGCAATGAGCAGTTCTTC
CASSKSGTGGSCNEQFF
>.|TRBV19|TRBD2|TRBJ2-1
TGTGCCAGTAGTATAGTTAGCGGGTCGTCCAATGGGCAGTTCTTC
CASSIVSGSSNGQFF
>few|TRBV12-3/TRBV12-4|TRBD1|TRBJ2-4
TGTGCCAGCAGTGGGACAGGGCCTGCCAAAAACATTCAGTACTTC
CASSGTGPAKNIQYF
>many|TRBV9|TRBD1|TRBJ2-7
TGTGCCAGCAGCGTAACGACAGGGGGTACCCACTACGAGCAGTACTTC
CASSVTTGGTHYEQYF
>.|TRBV25-1|.|TRBJ2-7
TGTGCCAGCGCACCTTCCGGGGCGGCATACTACGAGCAGTACTTC
CASAPSGAAYYEQYF
>many|TRBV29-1|TRBD2|TRBJ2-3
TGCAGCGTCGCCCTAGCGGGAGCCGGCACAGATACGCAGTATTTT
CSVALAGAGTDTQYF
>.|TRBV11-2|.|TRBJ2-1
TGTGCCAGCAGCTCTCAGGGGAGGATCGCCTACAATGAGCAGTTCTTC
CASSSQGRIAYNEQFF
>many|TRBV5-1|TRBD1|TRBJ1-5
TGCGCCAGCAGCTTACAGGGGAACCAGCCCCAGCATTTT
CASSLQGNQPQHF
>.|TRBV6-1|TRBD2|TRBJ2-3
TGTGCCAGCAGCAGACGAACTAGCGGGAGGTTTACAGATACGCAGTATTTT
CASSRRTSGRFTDTQYF
>few|TRBV28|.|TRBJ2-2
TGTGCCAGCAGGTTGGTTCCGAGACAATCTAACACCGGGGAGCTGTTTTTT
CASRLVPRQSNTGELFF
>.|TRBV2|.|TRBJ2-1
TGTGCCAGCACCTATGGGGGTCGGCAGTTCTTC
CASTYGGRQFF
>.|TRBV12-3/TRBV12-4|.|TRBJ1-1
TGTGCCAGCAGTTTGAGAGGCCCTGAAGCTTTCTTT
CASSLRGPEAFF
>few|TRBV28|.|TRBJ2-6
TGTGCCAGCAGTTTAACGACCTCTGGGGCCAACGTCCTGACTTTC
CASSLTTSGANVLTF
>.|TRBV7-3|.|TRBJ2-2
TGTGCCAGCAGCTTAAGCTATATGACCGGGGAGCTGTTTTTT
CASSLSYMTGELFF
>.|TRBV11-1|TRBD2|TRBJ2-1
TGTGCCAGCAGCTCCCGTCCTCCCGGGACTAGCTTAAACAATGAGCAGTTCTTC
CASSSRPPGTSLNNEQFF
>few|TRBV12-3/TRBV12-4|.|TRBJ2-7
TGTGCCAGCAGTTCCAGCCGGGTTGAGCAGTACTTC
CASSSSRVEQYF
>.|TRBV3-1|.|TRBJ2-7
TGTGCCAGCAGCCAACCAGCGGGTGACAATGAGCAGTACTTC
CASSQPAGDNEQYF
>once|TRBV29-1|.|TRBJ1-1
TGCAGCACCGGACAGACTCACACTGAAGCTTTCTTT
CSTGQTHTEAFF
>.|TRBV9|.|TRBJ2-6
TGTGCCAGCAGCGTAGGGGGGGGGCAAAGCTCTGGGGCCAACGTCCTGACTTTC
CASSVGGGQSSGANVLTF
>few|TRBV30|TRBD1|TRBJ2-7
TGTGCCTGGTCTGCAGGGGGACCCTACGAGCAGTACTTC
CAWSAGGPYEQYF
>.|TRBV3-1|TRBD2|TRBJ2-6
TGTGCCAGCAGCCAAGGGACTAGCGGGTCTGGGGCCAACGTCCTGACTTTC
CASSQGTSGSGANVLTF
>many|TRBV7-9|.|TRBJ2-7
TGTGCCAGCCTAGGGGCACAGGGAAAATCCTACGAGCAGTACTTC
CASLGAQGKSYEQYF
>few|TRBV7-2|TRBD2|TRBJ2-5
TGTGCCAGCAGCTTTGGTCTAGCGGGGTGGGAGACCCAGTACTTC
CASSFGLAGWETQYF
>once|TRBV5-1|TRBD2|TRBJ2-7
TGCGCCAGCAGCCCAGTAGCGGGAGAGAACGAGCAGTACTTC
CASSPVAGENEQYF
>.|TRBV4-3|.|TRBJ2-7
TGCGCCAGCAGCCAAGCGGGAGCGGTCTACAATGAGCAGTACTTC
CASSQAGAVYNEQYF
>once|TRBV27|.|TRBJ1-1
TGTGCCAGCAGTGCCTCAGGGTACACTGAAGCTTTCTTT
CASSASGYTEAFF
>few|TRBV4-3|TRBD2|TRBJ2-3
TGCGCCAGCAGCCAACAGCGGACTAGCGGGAGGGCGGATACGCAGTATTTT
CASSQQRTSGRADTQYF
>.|TRBV28|TRBD1|TRBJ1-6
TGTGCCAGCAGTTACGGGACAGGGACCCTTTCGAATAATTCACCCCTCCACTTT
CASSYGTGTLSNNSPLHF
>.|TRBV5-1|.|TRBJ2-7
TGCGCCAGCAGCCCCCCCCGTGTGAACTCCTACGAGCAGTACTTC
CASSPPRVNSYEQYF
>.|TRBV30|.|TRBJ1-1
TGTGCCTGGACCAGGGACACAGAACACTCTGAAGCTTTCTTT
CAWTRDTEHSEAFF
>.|TRBV7-2|.|TRBJ2-5
TGTGCCAGCAGCCTAAGGGGGGGGGTAGCGGGAGAGACCCAGTACTTC
CASSLRGGVAGETQYF
>few|TRBV28|.|TRBJ2-6
TGTGCCAGCAGTTATACGGTCCATTCTGGGGCCAACGTCCTGACTTTC
CASSYTVHSGANVLTF
>.|TRBV7-8|TRBD1|TRBJ2-7
TGTGCCAGCAGCTTAGGGCTGCGGACAGGGATTGTCGAGCAGTACTTC
CASSLGLRTGIVEQYF
>.|TRBV20-1|TRBD2|TRBJ2-7
TGCAGTGTAACAACTAGCGGGACCTACGAGCAGTACTTC
CSVTTSGTYEQYF
>.|TRBV4-2|.|TRBJ2-5
TGTGCCAGCAGCCAGACCGGGGGCCAAGAGACCCGGTACTTC
CASSQTGGQETRYF
>.|TRBV4-1|.|TRBJ2-7
TGCGCCAGCAGCCAAGATACCGGGAACGAGCAGTACTTC
CASSQDTGNEQYF
>.|TRBV20-1|TRBD2|TRBJ2-3
TGCAGTGTACTCAGCGGGAATGGAGATATGCAGTATTTT
CSVLSGNGDMQYF
>.|TRBV25-1|TRBD2|TRBJ2-1
TGTGCCAGCAGTAACCTAGCGGGGGTGTACGATGAGCAGTTCTTC
CASSNLAGVYDEQFF
>.|TRBV25-1|.|TRBJ2-5
TGTGCCAGCAGTGATAACTTCCCTGAGACCCAGTACTTC
CASSDNFPETQYF
>.|TRBV20-1|TRBD2|TRBJ2-5
TGCAGTGCTAGTGGGGGGCCGACTAGCGGGATAGAGACCCAGTACTTC
CSASGGPTSGIETQYF
>few|TRBV20-1|.|TRBJ2-7
TGCAGTGCTAGTACCACCTGGGGATACGAGCAGTACTTC
CSASTTWGYEQYF
>many|TRBV3-1|.|TRBJ2-5
TGTGCCAGCAGCCGAGGGGGGGGGTTAGAAGAGACCCAGTACTTC
CASSRGGGLEETQYF
>.|TRBV30|TRBD1|TRBJ1-6
TGTGCCTGGAGTGTTACACAGGGGAATTCACCCCCCCACTTT
CAWSVTQGNSPPHF